One T cell receptor beta chain is described in this entry. Its antigen is not known. This CDR3 contains 15 residues. V was pared by 5 bases and J by 3 bases, with 17 bases between. CDR1 is LGHNA and CDR2 is YNFKEQ in the germline V gene. Regarding treatment: around 19 received Ad26.COV2.S at low or high dose, single or two shots; five or six received placebo; per-sample allocation not given. The samples date from day 63 after the first vaccine or placebo injection. TCRdb's table, derived via immunoSEQ multiplex PCR, lists solely in-frame clones and lacks some. The sample yields fewer than 500,000 clones, roughly 87% seen once. The sample belongs to a study of Ad26.COV2.S vaccination and SARS-CoV-2 variants. Notes on the study in general: Vaccine recipients had higher spike-specific TCR breadth than placebo recipients.

This TCR was sampled from a person aged 18-65 years who received the Ad26.COV2.S COVID-19 vaccine or a placebo. V and J are TRBV4-2 and TRBJ2-7; D gene unclear. The sequencing used peripheral blood, collected in a trial of Ad26.COV2.S vaccine versus placebo. The CDR3 sequence: CASSKTTDPRYEQYF. CDR3 sequence (DNA): TGTGCCAGCAGCAAGACCACGGACCCTCGCTACGAGCAGTACTTC.